This TCR beta chain appears in the sequencing data of a study of shared clonotypes between healthy human individuals. CDR3 length equals 13 residues. In germline, CDR1 is MNHEY, CDR2 SMNVEV (reference sequence). V was clipped by 3 bases and J by 2 bases, with 7 bases between them. Terminally differentiated effector memory CD45RA+ cells were excluded by CCR7 positive selection of CD45RO-negative cells. Sequencing used immunoSEQ multiplex PCR; TCRdb keeps in-frame clones, though not all of them. The repertoire holds hundreds of thousands of clones, approximately 95% seen once, with about 0.11% in the top ten. This clone was seen once. Additional DNA sequences in this sample encode the identical CDR3.

Sequenced: naive CD8+ T cells sorted from blood. This receptor was identified in a woman under 40 in good health. The gene calls are TRBV27 and TRBJ2-5, with D perhaps matching TRBD1 (5 bases). DNA for the CDR3: TGTGCCAGCAGTTTTCAGGGTCAAGAGACCCAGTACTTC. It encodes CASSFQGQETQYF.